What follows are 5 T cell receptor beta chains derived from one specimen sequenced in a study of blood T cell repertoires in COVID-19. Method: immunoSEQ multiplex PCR; TCRdb's copy keeps in-frame clones and lacks some. Of over 150,000 clones listed, roughly 84% are singletons. Sequences were obtained from peripheral blood. These receptor sequences come from an elderly woman with active or convalescent COVID-19.

This chain links TRBV2 with TRBJ2-1, with TRBD2 matching 11 bases. V trimming: 8 bases; J trimming: 9 bases; junction bases outside the gene matches: 6. The CDR3 is made up of 13 amino acids. Looked up from germline, CDR1 is SNHLY and CDR2 is FYNNEI. The CDR3 loop is CASVLAGGGEQFF. The CDR3 bases are TGTGCCAGCGTCCTAGCGGGAGGCGGTGAGCAGTTCTTC.

The chain joins TRBV7-3 to TRBJ1-1; D might be TRBD1 (5 bases). The germline V and J ends were trimmed by 5 bases and 4 bases, with 14 bases remaining between them. The germline V gene encodes CDR1 SGHTA and CDR2 FQGTGA. The CDR3 runs 14 residues. CDR3 region: CASSNTGYRTEAFF. The CDR3 DNA reads TGTGCCAGCAGCAACACAGGTTATCGCACTGAAGCTTTCTTT.

V usage is TRBV19 and J usage is TRBJ2-4; D might be TRBD1 (6 bases). The V gene's germline CDR1 is LNHDA and CDR2 SQIVND (reference sequence). The CDR3 runs to 15 residues. With 4 bases removed from V and 2 bases from J, the gap between germline ends came to 12 bases. The CDR3 loop is CASSTNTGTKNIQYF. The CDR3 region has the DNA TGTGCCAGTAGTACTAACACAGGGACCAAAAACATTCAGTACTTC.

The chain joins TRBV12-5 to TRBJ1-3; 8 positions agree with TRBD1. The V gene end was trimmed by 4 bases and the J gene end by 0 bases; junction bases not matched to a gene: 8. CDR1 is LGHNT and CDR2 is FRNRAP in the germline V gene. There are 17 residues in the CDR3. The CDR3 DNA follows: TGTGCTAGTGGTTCACGGACAGGGAATTCCTCTGGAAACACCATATATTTT. This translates into CASGSRTGNSSGNTIYF.

In this sample, this clone turned up a few times. The V and J genes are TRBV5-1 and TRBJ2-3; maybe TRBD1 (6 bases). This CDR3 comprises 16 residues. CDR1 SGHRS and CDR2 YFSETQ come from the germline V gene. V lost 2 bases, J lost 4 bases, and 17 bases lay in between. The CDR3 spells CASSFQGPGSADTQYF. CDR3 DNA: TGCGCCAGCAGCTTTCAGGGGCCGGGGTCAGCAGATACGCAGTATTTT. The full variable domain, rest sourced from reference TRBV5-1 and TRBJ2-3, is KAGVTQTPRYLIKTRGQQVTLSCSPISGHRSVSWYQQTPGQGLQFLFEYFSETQRNKGNFPGRFSGRQFSNSRSEMNVSTLELGDSALYLCASSFQGPGSADTQYFGPGTRLTVL.